Included here is one TCR beta chain sequence, with context. This clonotype was seen repeatedly, ten times or more. Its target antigen remains unknown. Base-call qualities are not available, and no considerably larger clone is one nucleotide away. This was a case-control study nested in a cohort of healthcare workers in London, UK, who had nasopharyngeal swab PCR tests and blood samples taken every week. Healthcare workers were recruited during the week of the UK lockdown, between 23 and 31 March 2020, and followed weekly for up to roughly 15 weeks. This sample was included in a study of early T cells in non-severe SARS-CoV-2 infection (dated by TCRdb to about 2021). Background on the whole study: TCR sequencing used bulk RNA from unsorted whole blood, so alpha and beta chains could not be paired. Beyond this particular receptor, the publication reports: VDJdb matching was skewed toward anti-spike CD8 responses and likely underestimated virus-specific expansions by missing private and CD4 specificities.

The library relied on 5' RACE. TCRdb shows the sequencer as NextSeq 500. To correct for sequencing error and PCR bias, the TCR library protocol tagged individual cDNA molecules with unique molecular identifiers. TCR alpha and beta chains were both sequenced, and the abundances of alpha and beta sequences in each sample were closely correlated with each other. The published analysis was carried out like this. Decombinator V4 was used to annotate TCR sequences for V gene, J gene and CDR3. TCRs were defined as expanded if a significant change between any two time points was detected under a Poisson model with p below 0.0001. TCR abundances were normalised to the total number of TCRs sequenced per sample and expressed as counts per million. VDJdb, accessed 1 November 2021, was searched for CMV, EBV and SARS-CoV-2 annotated TCRs, with TCRs annotated for multiple antigens excluded. Through fastp at Q25 and MiXCR, TCRdb rebuilt clones from the public reads, retaining in-frame beta chains. Duplicate CDR3 protein sequences are folded into a single record with the most common DNA and genes. The authors' filters were not applied to this entry. The sample table shows tens of thousands of distinct CDR3 sequences, and around 13% are seen once. The leading ten clones occupy 9.3% of the sample.

The sample here was whole blood, taken at baseline. The source of this sequence is an adult who was a healthcare worker with PCR-confirmed SARS-CoV-2 infection or an uninfected control (not recorded which).

Here the CDR3 is given as CSALNLWDRGRLTNTEAFF. The base sequence is TGCAGTGCTCTAAACTTATGGGACAGGGGGCGCTTGACGAACACTGAAGCTTTCTTT. Recombination connected TRBV20-1 to TRBJ1-1; TRBD1 matches 12 bases in the middle. Via the germline V gene (reference sequence), CDR1 is DFQATT and CDR2 SNEGSKA. Germline trimming amounts to 5 bases on V and 1 base on J, with 17 as the count of junction bases outside the gene matches. Inclusive of the bounding cysteine and phenylalanine, the CDR3 is 19 residues long. The DNA shown is the 57-base CDR3, in frame from base 1.